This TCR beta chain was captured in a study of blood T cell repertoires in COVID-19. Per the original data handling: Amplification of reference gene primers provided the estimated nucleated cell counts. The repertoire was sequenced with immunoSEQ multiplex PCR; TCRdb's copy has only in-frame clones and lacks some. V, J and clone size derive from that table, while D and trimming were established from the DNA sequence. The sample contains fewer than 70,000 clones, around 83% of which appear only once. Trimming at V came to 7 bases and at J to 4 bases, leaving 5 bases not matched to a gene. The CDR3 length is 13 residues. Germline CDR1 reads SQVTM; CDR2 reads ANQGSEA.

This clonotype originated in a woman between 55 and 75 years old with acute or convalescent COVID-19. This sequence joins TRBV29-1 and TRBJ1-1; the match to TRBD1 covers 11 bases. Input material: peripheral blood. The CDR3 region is CSAPGTGGTEAFF. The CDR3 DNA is TGCAGCGCCCCCGGGACAGGGGGCACTGAAGCTTTCTTT.